The table lists the clone carrying this TCR beta chain with many counts. Antigen: not known. These data belong to a study of neurological immune-mediated disorders. Study-level findings and limits: Patients with HTLV-1-associated myelopathy had the highest level of TCR clonal expansion, whereas patients with multiple sclerosis had the lowest level, falling beneath the level found in healthy controls.

With 10-nucleotide random UMIs included, cDNA was synthesized by 5'RACE. Each CDR3 protein gets one entry after TCRdb re-called the 5' RACE reads with MiXCR. The sample holds 70,000 to 95,000 distinct CDR3 sequences, about 13% seen once. Time point here: longitudinal time-point 2. CDR1 and CDR2 from the germline V gene are MGHRA and YSYEKL. J lost 1 base, V lost 1 base, and 10 bases had no gene match. This CDR3 comprises 18 residues. The chain couples TRBV4-1 to TRBJ2-5, with 9 bases fitting TRBD2. The receptor was isolated from a female donor with HTLV-1-associated myelopathy (HAM/TSP). Specimen: PBMCs. DNA of the CDR3: TGCGCCAGCAGCCAAGTGAAGTCAAGGCGGGGGGGCCAAGAGACCCAGTACTTC. It encodes CASSQVKSRRGGQETQYF.